The rows below give T cell receptor beta chains drawn from one sample of a study of control samples from healthy donors and cancer patients. The method was immunoSEQ multiplex PCR; TCRdb's version includes in-frame clones alone and lacks a portion of them. Of about 250,000 clones in the sample, approximately 80% were seen once. The material sequenced was PBMCs. The receptor source for this set is a woman in her fifties or sixties with lung cancer. The CDR3 runs from the conserved cysteine through the conserved F or W. Part of the rows lack a size; the others show once, few, many or a class for expanded clones.

TRBJ1-5	TRBV2	once	CASNSGEEQPQHF
TRBJ2-5	TRBV30	.	CAWTIAGGVETQYF
TRBJ1-3	TRBV12-3/TRBV12-4	once	CASSLMPGNTIYF
TRBJ2-3	TRBV2	.	CASSVTSGILDPQYF
TRBJ2-7	TRBV6-1	once	CASSETIQGTYEQYF
TRBJ2-7	TRBV19	.	CASRRGSQYF
TRBJ1-4	TRBV3-1/TRBV3-2	few	CASSQPPEKLFF
TRBJ2-7	TRBV21-1	.	CASSKHQGRLLEQYF
TRBJ2-7	TRBV5-1	.	CASSLELPGTGNDEQYF
TRBJ1-2	TRBV10-3	.	CAISLRGNGANYGYTF
TRBJ2-3	TRBV2	.	CASSEVSWRQGFQYF
TRBJ1-1	TRBV10-3	.	CAISESNGSEAFF
TRBJ2-5	TRBV5-1	.	CASSSGLAGETQYF
TRBJ2-2	TRBV19	.	CASSIRRLAGSTGELFF
TRBJ1-3	TRBV6-6	.	CASSYPDGNTIYF
TRBJ1-1	TRBV11-3	.	CASSLGGGDTEAFF
TRBJ1-1	TRBV10-3	.	CAISEGTGQQGTEAFF
TRBJ1-2	TRBV4-1	once	CASSKDRADPYGYTF
TRBJ2-3	TRBV7-9	.	CASSAGGGLDTQYF
TRBJ2-3	TRBV24-1	.	CATSDPGPAPTDTQYF
TRBJ2-1	TRBV28	.	CASSFGGGPVDEQFF
TRBJ1-1	TRBV5-1	.	CASSLEKGVDTEAFF
TRBJ2-1	TRBV6-5	once	CASSSHMQGNEQFF
TRBJ1-3	TRBV13	.	CASSLEEVSGNTIYF
TRBJ2-7	TRBV14	few	CASSQDPSGADPGSSYEQYF
TRBJ1-2	TRBV15	.	CATSRDRTVSRGYTF
TRBJ1-3	TRBV5-1	.	CASSWGTGGSGNTIYF
TRBJ2-7	TRBV6-2/TRBV6-3	.	CASSYSTGTGPNEQYF
TRBJ1-1	TRBV6-5	.	CASSRNMGEAFF
TRBJ2-1	TRBV5-1	.	CASRPPGLRGNEQFF
TRBJ1-3	TRBV7-9	.	CASSLGSGGNTIYF
TRBJ1-6	TRBV19	once	CASSITWDIGNSPLHF
TRBJ2-5	TRBV19	.	CASSIGRDRGPQYF
TRBJ1-2	TRBV6-5	.	CASTRQSHDYGYTF
TRBJ2-2	TRBV5-5	.	CASSPDSHTGELFF
TRBJ2-7	TRBV4-2	once	CASSPRTAAYEQYF
TRBJ1-4	TRBV9	.	CASSVNTGDEKLFF
TRBJ2-7	TRBV14	.	CASSQAGGGIRGSYF
TRBJ1-4	TRBV15	.	CATSRDLDPDSEKLFF
TRBJ1-6	TRBV7-9	.	CASKQGNSPLHF
TRBJ2-2	TRBV6-6	.	CASSYGGDTGELFF
TRBJ2-7	TRBV10-3	.	CAISGAGYEQYF
TRBJ2-4	TRBV30	once	CARSVSPQTGGLAKNIQYF
TRBJ2-1	TRBV30	.	CAWSASTEYNEQFF
TRBJ1-1	TRBV7-9	.	CASQLKNTEAFF
TRBJ2-7	TRBV7-2	few	CASSSTGLSYEQYF
TRBJ1-4	TRBV6-5	few	CASSSPRTGGDEKLFF
TRBJ2-1	TRBV10-1	.	CASSDFGTVNEQFF
TRBJ2-7	TRBV7-9	.	CASSRQGDNSYEQYF
TRBJ2-5	TRBV5-1	.	CASSFLGVGETQYF
TRBJ1-2	TRBV18	.	CASSRAGTGGVGYGYTF
TRBJ1-2	TRBV18	.	CASSPGQSTNYGYTF
TRBJ1-5	TRBV27	.	CASSLRQVDQPQHF